This T cell receptor beta chain is drawn from a study of T-cell memory formation after mild COVID-19. There are 15 residues in the CDR3. Per germline, CDR1 SNHLY and CDR2 FYNNEI. Trimming took off 4 bases at V and 3 bases at J, with 12 bases between the two ends. From 5'RACE with constant-segment primers came TCR alpha and TCR beta cDNA libraries that carried sample barcodes and UMIs. TCRdb processed the 5' RACE reads anew with MiXCR; each CDR3 protein has one entry. The table records hundreds of thousands of distinct CDR3 sequences, about 17% of them present only once. This clonotype was counted ten times or more.

Sequences were obtained from PBMCs or a T cell subset sorted from them (not recorded which). The chain couples TRBV2 to TRBJ2-2; no clear D gene. This sequence originates from a man aged 18 to 29 who had mild COVID-19 (a few samples of this study predate the infection). Cell type and time point are not known. CDR3 amino acids: CASSGVQPDTGELFF. CDR3 in DNA: TGTGCCAGCAGTGGGGTACAACCGGACACCGGGGAGCTGTTTTTT.